This section outlines one T cell receptor (beta chain) sequence together with its context. Per germline, CDR1 SQVTM and CDR2 ANQGSEA. Trimming left V 3 bases short and J 6 bases short, with 8 bases between. The CDR3 extends over 11 amino acids. The data were taken from a study of cytomegalovirus exposure and HLA in healthy donors. The PCR employed 60 Vbeta primers together with 13 Jbeta primers. Profiling relied on immunoSEQ multiplex PCR, and the TCRdb table lists in-frame clones only, not all of them. The sample totals 110,000 to 150,000 clones. The clonotype was recovered from a man aged 35 to 55 in good health and CMV-seronegative. The sequencing sample was made of PBMCs. The gene calls are TRBV29-1 and TRBJ1-2, with D possibly TRBD1 on 5 matching bases. The CDR3 sequence: CSVEGLDGYTF. The CDR3 nucleotides read TGCAGCGTTGAGGGACTCGATGGCTACACCTTC.